The clone carrying this T cell receptor (beta chain) showed up just a few times. These data belong to a study of blood T cells in healthy people across ages. Combining a sample-barcoded 5' primer with a J-beta primer mix, a second PCR ran for about 7 to 11 cycles. TCRdb re-derived calls from the 5' RACE reads in MiXCR, one entry per CDR3 protein. The sample includes fewer than 1,000,000 distinct CDR3 sequences, around 42% of them seen just once. Per the germline V gene, CDR1 is SGHTA and CDR2 is FQGNSA. There are 14 residues in the CDR3. The V gene lost 1 base and the J gene lost 3 bases, with 9 bases spanning the gap.

Input material: blood. This clonotype originated in a man in his fifties or sixties in good health. The chain employs TRBV7-2 and TRBJ1-1, with D unclear. The CDR3 spells CASSLGSADTEAFF. The CDR3 DNA is TGTGCCAGCAGCTTAGGGTCCGCGGACACTGAAGCTTTCTTT. The variable domain in full, with the rest retrieved from reference TRBV7-2 and TRBJ1-1, is GAGVSQSPSNKVTEKGKDVELRCDPISGHTALYWYRQSLGQGLEFLIYFQGNSAPDKSGLPSDRFSAERTGGSVSTLTIQRTQQEDSAVYLCASSLGSADTEAFFGQGTRLTVV.